This entry lists 17 T cell receptor beta chains sequenced from one sample in a study of Ad26.COV2.S vaccination and SARS-CoV-2 variants. Generated by immunoSEQ multiplex PCR, the TCRdb table keeps only in-frame clones and is missing some. The sample includes 350,000 to 450,000 clones, roughly 91% of them seen just once. Regarding treatment: roughly 18 received Ad26.COV2.S at low or high dose, single or two shots; about 5 received placebo; per-sample allocation not given. Samples were taken on day 63 after the first vaccine or placebo injection. Sequenced material: peripheral blood, taken in a trial of Ad26.COV2.S vaccine versus placebo. These receptor sequences come from a person between 18 and 60 years old who received the Ad26.COV2.S COVID-19 vaccine or a placebo.

The chain uses TRBV19 and TRBJ2-5, with 7 bases aligning to TRBD1. The CDR3 consists of 15 residues. The V and J ends lost 6 bases and 5 bases, in that order; junction bases with no gene match: 12. Germline V CDR1 and CDR2: LNHDA, SQIVND (reference sequence). This chain's CDR3 is CASSPRGGIEETQYF. For the CDR3, the DNA is TGTGCCAGTAGCCCGCGAGGGGGCATTGAGGAGACCCAGTACTTC.

CDR3 loop: CASSPRVGFDYGYTF. In DNA form, the CDR3 reads TGTGCCAGCAGCCCGCGGGTGGGGTTTGACTATGGCTACACCTTC. The chain couples TRBV4-2 to TRBJ1-2; the D is unclear. V lost 4 bases, J lost 3 bases, and 15 bases lay in between. CDR1 is LGHNA, CDR2 YNFKEQ, per germline. The CDR3 extends over 15 amino acids.

The rearrangement joins TRBV5-1 to TRBJ2-7, with D hard to call. The germline V gene has CDR1 SGHRS and CDR2 YFSETQ. V dropped 2 bases and J dropped 2 bases, with 11 bases sitting between them. This CDR3 comprises 14 residues. CDR3 coding DNA: TGCGCCAGCAGCTTTGGCAGAGGAACCTACGAGCAGTACTTC. Its protein is CASSFGRGTYEQYF.

This chain joins TRBV6-1 and TRBJ1-2, with 12 bases lining up with TRBD1. The CDR3 has 15 amino acids. V was pared by 3 bases and J by 8 bases, with 7 bases of the junction left unmatched. CDR1 and CDR2 (germline): MNHNS, SASEGT. CDR3 sequence: CASSDGTGGVRGYTF. In DNA form, the CDR3 reads TGTGCCAGCAGTGACGGGACAGGGGGCGTGAGGGGCTACACCTTC.

The chain combines TRBV4-2 with TRBJ1-4; no firm D call. The CDR3 is 14 residues long. Deletions cut 3 bases from V and 4 bases from J, with 9 bases between. Looked up from germline, CDR1 is LGHNA and CDR2 is YNFKEQ. CDR3: CASSHERSNEKLFF. The CDR3 DNA follows: TGTGCCAGCAGCCACGAACGGAGTAATGAAAAACTGTTTTTT.

V usage is TRBV15 and J usage is TRBJ1-5, with D hard to call. Trimming took off 8 bases at V and 3 bases at J, with 14 bases between the two ends. Germline V gene lookup returns CDR1 LNHNV and CDR2 YYDKDF (reference sequence). CDR3 size: 14 residues. The CDR3 spells CATRSVNDNQPQHF. For the CDR3, the DNA is TGTGCCACCCGATCGGTCAACGACAATCAGCCCCAGCATTTT.

The chain carries TRBV29-1 and TRBJ2-1; D is unresolved. The V end was cut by 4 bases, the J end by 4 bases, with 14 bases between. The CDR3 has 14 amino acids. Germline V gene lookup returns CDR1 SQVTM and CDR2 ANQGSEA. CDR3 bases: TGCAGCGTTGCTGACTCCTCCGTTTACAATGAGCAGTTCTTC. Protein: CSVADSSVYNEQFF.

The gene calls are TRBV12-3 or TRBV12-4 and TRBJ1-3; D ambiguous. The CDR3 covers 11 residues. Deletions cut 8 bases from V and 4 bases from J, with 6 bases between. The CDR3 sequence is CASYPGNTIYF. CDR3 nucleotides: TGTGCCAGCTACCCGGGAAACACCATATATTTT.

The genes are TRBV20-1 and TRBJ2-1; D remains unclear. V was cut by 5 bases and J by 3 bases, with 5 bases left in between. The CDR3 contains 11 residues. CDR1 is DFQATT, CDR2 SNEGSKA, per germline (reference sequence). Here the CDR3 DNA reads TGCAGTGCTCTCATCTACAATGAGCAGTTCTTC. Encoded protein: CSALIYNEQFF.

The gene calls are TRBV5-1 and TRBJ2-3; tentative D call: TRBD1 (8 bases). The V end was cut by 4 bases, the J end by 4 bases, with 16 bases between. Germline CDR1 SGHRS, CDR2 YFSETQ. CDR3 length equals 15 residues. The CDR3 protein is CASSQGQAGADTQYF. CDR3 coding DNA: TGCGCCAGCAGCCAGGGACAGGCGGGGGCAGATACGCAGTATTTT.

The chain joins TRBV6-1 to TRBJ1-4; D might be TRBD1 (5 bases). In germline, CDR1 is MNHNS, CDR2 SASEGT. CDR3 length equals 15 residues. V was cut by 1 base and J by 8 bases, with 14 bases left in between. CDR3 in amino acids: CASSEVAGAGEKLFF. The CDR3, as DNA: TGTGCCAGCAGTGAAGTGGCCGGGGCCGGGGAAAAACTGTTTTTT.

The chain links TRBV7-9 to TRBJ2-4; D not certain. The CDR3 covers 13 residues. The germline V gene encodes CDR1 SEHNR and CDR2 FQNEAQ (reference sequence). V lost 3 bases to trimming and J lost 1 base, with 4 bases between them. The CDR3 nucleotides are TGTGCCAGCAGCTTTATGGCCAAAAACATTCAGTACTTC. Protein sequence: CASSFMAKNIQYF.

This chain connects TRBV29-1 to TRBJ2-1; unclear D gene. Germline CDR1 is SQVTM and CDR2 is ANQGSEA. Trimming removed 6 bases at V and 9 bases at J, with 12 bases between. The CDR3 spans 11 residues. CDR3 DNA: TGCAGCGTACAACCGGCCAGTGAGCAGTTCTTC. It encodes CSVQPASEQFF.

The rearrangement links TRBV7-6 to TRBJ1-2; D may be TRBD1 (6 bases). V dropped 3 bases and J dropped 10 bases, with 21 bases sitting between them. Germline V gene lookup returns CDR1 SGHVS and CDR2 FNYEAQ. The CDR3 contains 15 residues. The CDR3 loop reads CASSLGSGYGGAYTF. The CDR3 DNA sequence: TGTGCCAGCAGCTTGGGGTCCGGCTACGGGGGGGCCTACACCTTC.

This sequence joins TRBV7-8 and TRBJ2-1; a possible D gene is TRBD1 (5 bases). V was clipped by 1 base and J by 4 bases, with 14 bases between them. Looked up from germline, CDR1 is SGHVS and CDR2 is FQNEAQ. CDR3 size: 16 residues. The CDR3 DNA sequence: TGTGCCAGCAGCTTAGAGGACCCAGGGCTATACAATGAGCAGTTCTTC. It encodes CASSLEDPGLYNEQFF.

This clone was observed a handful of times. V is TRBV7-2 and J is TRBJ1-5; no reliable D call. Germline-derived CDR1 and CDR2 are SGHTA and FQGNSA. Trimming left V 4 bases short and J 2 bases short, with 9 bases between. CDR3 length equals 14 residues. CDR3 amino acids: CASSSRYGNQPQHF. DNA for the CDR3: TGTGCCAGCAGCTCCCGTTACGGCAATCAGCCCCAGCATTTT.

With regard to this clone: The same CDR3 arises from other DNA sequences in this sample as well. The rearrangement links TRBV29-1 to TRBJ1-2; unclear D gene. Germline V gene data show CDR1 as SQVTM and CDR2 as ANQGSEA. V was clipped by 6 bases and J by 2 bases, with 16 bases between them. This CDR3 is 14 amino acids long. The CDR3 DNA follows: TGCAGCGTATCGATGAACTCGGTGAACTATGGCTACACCTTC. It specifies CSVSMNSVNYGYTF.